A selection of T cell receptor beta chains follows, all from one sample in a study of blood T cell repertoires in COVID-19. The table came from immunoSEQ multiplex PCR; TCRdb's copy has only in-frame clones and leaves some out. In the table there are approximately 50,000 clones, 75% to 90% of which are singletons. Sequencing was done on a sample of peripheral blood. The source of these receptors is a human donor in a cohort sampled during active COVID-19. The CDR3 runs from the conserved cysteine through the conserved F or W. The D gene is left open where the match is weak. For some rows the clone size is stated as once, few or many, or as a class when expanded; others skip it.

D gene: TRBD1
J gene: TRBJ1-1
V gene: TRBV6-2/TRBV6-3
clone size: NA
CDR3 DNA: TGTGCCAGCAGTTACTGGACAGGGGAGGCTTTCTTT
CDR3 protein: CASSYWTGEAFF

D gene: TRBD1
J gene: TRBJ1-1
V gene: TRBV4-1
clone size: NA
CDR3 DNA: TGCGCCAGCAGCCAAGTACAAGACAGGGGCACTGAAGCTTTCTTT
CDR3 protein: CASSQVQDRGTEAFF

D gene: TRBD2
J gene: TRBJ2-2
V gene: TRBV5-4
clone size: NA
CDR3 DNA: TGTGCCAGCAGCCGCCTTACTAGCGGGAATACCGGGGAGCTGTTTTTT
CDR3 protein: CASSRLTSGNTGELFF

D gene: NA
J gene: TRBJ1-2
V gene: TRBV12-5
clone size: NA
CDR3 DNA: TGTGCTAGTGCCCTGGGGGCAGAATATGGCTACACCTTC
CDR3 protein: CASALGAEYGYTF

D gene: NA
J gene: TRBJ1-4
V gene: TRBV6-1
clone size: once
CDR3 DNA: TGTGCCAGCAGTGAACTGGGCATAGTTAATGAAAAACTGTTTTTT
CDR3 protein: CASSELGIVNEKLFF

D gene: TRBD1
J gene: TRBJ1-1
V gene: TRBV27
clone size: NA
CDR3 DNA: TGTGCCAGCAGTCCGGCGGGACAGAGGAACACTGAAGCTTTCTTT
CDR3 protein: CASSPAGQRNTEAFF

D gene: TRBD1
J gene: TRBJ1-1
V gene: TRBV10-3
clone size: NA
CDR3 DNA: TGTGCCATCTCCAACCGACAGGGCCGAGGGAACACTGAAGCTTTCTTT
CDR3 protein: CAISNRQGRGNTEAFF

D gene: NA
J gene: TRBJ1-4
V gene: TRBV12-5
clone size: NA
CDR3 DNA: TGTGCTAGTGGTTTGGCCCAAGGACAGCCAACAACTAATGAAAAACTGTTTTTT
CDR3 protein: CASGLAQGQPTTNEKLFF

D gene: TRBD2
J gene: TRBJ2-3
V gene: TRBV6-1
clone size: NA
CDR3 DNA: TGTGCCAGCAGTGAAAATCCTAGCGGGTTGACAGATACGCAGTATTTT
CDR3 protein: CASSENPSGLTDTQYF

D gene: NA
J gene: TRBJ1-2
V gene: TRBV29-1
clone size: NA
CDR3 DNA: TGCAGCGTTGGACGGGAAAGTAACTATGGCTACACCTTC
CDR3 protein: CSVGRESNYGYTF

D gene: NA
J gene: TRBJ1-3
V gene: TRBV7-3
clone size: NA
CDR3 DNA: TGTGCCAGCAGCCCCGGGTCTGGCCCTCTTGGAAACACCATATATTTT
CDR3 protein: CASSPGSGPLGNTIYF

D gene: NA
J gene: TRBJ2-1
V gene: TRBV7-2
clone size: NA
CDR3 DNA: TGTGCCAGCAGCTTACCCGAAGGTAGCTTACTCTACAATGAGCAGTTCTTC
CDR3 protein: CASSLPEGSLLYNEQFF

D gene: NA
J gene: TRBJ2-3
V gene: TRBV11-3
clone size: NA
CDR3 DNA: TGTGCCAGCAGCTTAATGAGAACAGATACGCAGTATTTT
CDR3 protein: CASSLMRTDTQYF

D gene: NA
J gene: TRBJ1-2
V gene: TRBV3-1/TRBV3-2
clone size: NA
CDR3 DNA: TGTGCCAGCAGCCAAATACACGATGGCTACACCTTC
CDR3 protein: CASSQIHDGYTF

D gene: TRBD1
J gene: TRBJ2-2
V gene: TRBV5-4
clone size: NA
CDR3 DNA: TGTGCCAGCAGCTTGGGGGGTCGAGGACAGGGTTTCACCGGGGAGCTGTTTTTT
CDR3 protein: CASSLGGRGQGFTGELFF

D gene: NA
J gene: TRBJ2-2
V gene: TRBV4-1
clone size: NA
CDR3 DNA: TGCGCCAGCAGCCTTCCGATGCGCACCGGGGAGCTGTTTTTT
CDR3 protein: CASSLPMRTGELFF

D gene: NA
J gene: TRBJ1-4
V gene: TRBV7-9
clone size: NA
CDR3 DNA: TGTGCCATCGCGGGACTCCAAAATGAAAAACTGTTTTTT
CDR3 protein: CAIAGLQNEKLFF

D gene: NA
J gene: TRBJ2-1
V gene: TRBV14
clone size: once
CDR3 DNA: TGTGCCAGCAGCCAAGGAGTCGCCGATGAGCAGTTCTTC
CDR3 protein: CASSQGVADEQFF

D gene: NA
J gene: TRBJ2-7
V gene: TRBV9
clone size: NA
CDR3 DNA: TGTGCCAGCAGCGCCGGACTGTCCTACGAGCAGTACTTC
CDR3 protein: CASSAGLSYEQYF

D gene: NA
J gene: TRBJ2-4
V gene: TRBV7-2
clone size: NA
CDR3 DNA: TGTGCCAGCAGCACCCCTCCGGGACTTAAAAACATTCAGTACTTC
CDR3 protein: CASSTPPGLKNIQYF

D gene: NA
J gene: TRBJ2-7
V gene: TRBV14
clone size: NA
CDR3 DNA: TGTGCCAGCAGCCAAACTAGAACCCACGAGCAGTACTTC
CDR3 protein: CASSQTRTHEQYF

D gene: NA
J gene: TRBJ1-1
V gene: TRBV2
clone size: NA
CDR3 DNA: TGTGCCAGCAGATCTAGCGGGGCTTACATGAACACTGAAGCTTTCTTT
CDR3 protein: CASRSSGAYMNTEAFF

D gene: NA
J gene: TRBJ1-2
V gene: TRBV5-1
clone size: NA
CDR3 DNA: TGCGCCAGCAGCTTACAAGTAAACTATGGCTACACCTTC
CDR3 protein: CASSLQVNYGYTF

D gene: NA
J gene: TRBJ2-1
V gene: TRBV5-1
clone size: NA
CDR3 DNA: TGCGCCAGCAGCTTGGGAGGTCTCAATGAGCAGTTCTTC
CDR3 protein: CASSLGGLNEQFF

D gene: NA
J gene: TRBJ1-3
V gene: TRBV2
clone size: NA
CDR3 DNA: TGTGCCAGCAGTGCCCTATCTGGAAACACCATATATTTT
CDR3 protein: CASSALSGNTIYF

D gene: TRBD2
J gene: TRBJ2-5
V gene: TRBV6-5
clone size: NA
CDR3 DNA: TGTGCCAGCAGATCCCTAGCGGGAGAAGAGACCCAGTACTTC
CDR3 protein: CASRSLAGEETQYF

D gene: TRBD1
J gene: TRBJ1-2
V gene: TRBV9
clone size: NA
CDR3 DNA: TGTGCCAGCAGCGCGCCGGGACAGGGGGTCACCTTC
CDR3 protein: CASSAPGQGVTF

D gene: TRBD2
J gene: TRBJ2-1
V gene: TRBV3-1/TRBV3-2
clone size: NA
CDR3 DNA: TGTGCCAGCAGCCAAGGGACTAGCGGGGGCTACAATGAGCAGTTCTTC
CDR3 protein: CASSQGTSGGYNEQFF

D gene: TRBD2
J gene: TRBJ2-3
V gene: TRBV27
clone size: once
CDR3 DNA: TGTGCCAGCAGTTCCAGAGGGACTAGCGGGAGGGCTAGCACAGATACGCAGTATTTT
CDR3 protein: CASSSRGTSGRASTDTQYF

D gene: NA
J gene: TRBJ2-2
V gene: TRBV4-1
clone size: NA
CDR3 DNA: TGCGCCAGCAGCCAAGAAGCGAGAGGTATCCCCGGGGAGCTGTTTTTT
CDR3 protein: CASSQEARGIPGELFF

D gene: TRBD1
J gene: TRBJ2-3
V gene: TRBV5-1
clone size: NA
CDR3 DNA: TGCGCCAGCAGCTTGGCCACAGGGGTGGAAGATACGCAGTATTTT
CDR3 protein: CASSLATGVEDTQYF

D gene: NA
J gene: TRBJ1-5
V gene: TRBV27
clone size: few
CDR3 DNA: TGTGCCAGCAGTTTATCCCGGGAAAATCAGCCCCAGCATTTT
CDR3 protein: CASSLSRENQPQHF

D gene: TRBD1
J gene: TRBJ1-2
V gene: TRBV25-1
clone size: once
CDR3 DNA: TGTGCCAGCTCCCCGAACAGGGGGCCCTATGGCTACACCTTC
CDR3 protein: CASSPNRGPYGYTF

D gene: TRBD1
J gene: TRBJ2-5
V gene: TRBV7-2
clone size: NA
CDR3 DNA: TGTGCCAGCAGCTTGACGCGGGACAGGGGGCGGGAGACCCAGTACTTC
CDR3 protein: CASSLTRDRGRETQYF

D gene: TRBD2
J gene: TRBJ2-1
V gene: TRBV5-1
clone size: NA
CDR3 DNA: TGCGCCAGCAGCTTAAGATCGCTAGCGGGAGTACCCAATGAGCAGTTCTTC
CDR3 protein: CASSLRSLAGVPNEQFF

D gene: NA
J gene: TRBJ2-5
V gene: TRBV19
clone size: NA
CDR3 DNA: TGTGCCAGTAGTTACGCCGGGACAACCCAAGAGACCCAGTACTTC
CDR3 protein: CASSYAGTTQETQYF

D gene: NA
J gene: TRBJ2-1
V gene: TRBV7-2
clone size: NA
CDR3 DNA: TGTGCCAGCAGCTTAGGCTATAAGCAGTTCTTC
CDR3 protein: CASSLGYKQFF

D gene: TRBD1
J gene: TRBJ2-3
V gene: TRBV23-1
clone size: NA
CDR3 DNA: TGCGCCAGCAGTCAATCCCGGACAGGGGGCGCAGCAGATACGCAGTATTTT
CDR3 protein: CASSQSRTGGAADTQYF

D gene: NA
J gene: TRBJ1-1
V gene: TRBV7-9
clone size: NA
CDR3 DNA: TGTGCCAGCAGCTTACAACAGGGTGGGGCTTTCTTT
CDR3 protein: CASSLQQGGAFF

D gene: NA
J gene: TRBJ1-5
V gene: TRBV6-6
clone size: NA
CDR3 DNA: TGTGCCAGCAGTTACCAGGCAGACGGCAATCAGCCCCAGCATTTT
CDR3 protein: CASSYQADGNQPQHF

D gene: TRBD2
J gene: TRBJ2-7
V gene: TRBV6-5
clone size: NA
CDR3 DNA: TGTGCCAGCAGCCTCCGGGGGGGGCCCTCCTACGAGCAGTACTTC
CDR3 protein: CASSLRGGPSYEQYF

D gene: TRBD1
J gene: TRBJ2-2
V gene: TRBV5-5
clone size: NA
CDR3 DNA: TGTGCCAGCAGCCAGGACAGGGCTAGGACCGGGGAGCTGTTTTTT
CDR3 protein: CASSQDRARTGELFF

D gene: TRBD1
J gene: TRBJ2-7
V gene: TRBV5-1
clone size: few
CDR3 DNA: TGCGCCAGCAGCATTCGGGACAGCTCCTACGAGCAGTACTTC
CDR3 protein: CASSIRDSSYEQYF

D gene: NA
J gene: TRBJ2-1
V gene: TRBV11-2
clone size: NA
CDR3 DNA: TGTGCCAGCAGCCCACCCGGGGGATTCAATGAGCAGTTCTTC
CDR3 protein: CASSPPGGFNEQFF

D gene: NA
J gene: TRBJ1-1
V gene: TRBV30
clone size: NA
CDR3 DNA: TGTGCCTGGGGGGAGCAGGGCTACACTGAAGCTTTCTTT
CDR3 protein: CAWGEQGYTEAFF

D gene: NA
J gene: TRBJ2-7
V gene: TRBV27
clone size: NA
CDR3 DNA: TGTGCCAGCAGTTTATATCCCCCCGGGGTAGCGGAGACCTCCTACGAGCAGTACTTC
CDR3 protein: CASSLYPPGVAETSYEQYF

D gene: NA
J gene: TRBJ1-2
V gene: TRBV27
clone size: NA
CDR3 DNA: TGTGCCAGCAGTTACCAAGGGGCCCTCACCTTC
CDR3 protein: CASSYQGALTF

D gene: TRBD1
J gene: TRBJ1-2
V gene: TRBV10-1
clone size: NA
CDR3 DNA: TGCGCCAGCAGTGAGGGGACAGTTTATGGCTACACCTTC
CDR3 protein: CASSEGTVYGYTF

D gene: NA
J gene: TRBJ1-2
V gene: TRBV5-1
clone size: NA
CDR3 DNA: TGCGCCAGCAGCCCCCCCCTCCACCTAGTTTATGGCTACACCTTC
CDR3 protein: CASSPPLHLVYGYTF

D gene: NA
J gene: TRBJ1-5
V gene: TRBV28
clone size: NA
CDR3 DNA: TGTGCCAGCAAGCCCGGGTTTGGAAATCAGCCCCAGCATTTT
CDR3 protein: CASKPGFGNQPQHF

D gene: NA
J gene: TRBJ2-7
V gene: TRBV18
clone size: few
CDR3 DNA: TGTGCCAGCTCACTTGCGGGCCTCTACGAGCAGTACTTC
CDR3 protein: CASSLAGLYEQYF

D gene: NA
J gene: TRBJ2-1
V gene: TRBV9
clone size: few
CDR3 DNA: TGTGCCAGCAGCGTGAGATCCTCCCTTTCCTACAATGAGCAGTTCTTC
CDR3 protein: CASSVRSSLSYNEQFF

D gene: NA
J gene: TRBJ2-3
V gene: TRBV10-1
clone size: NA
CDR3 DNA: TGCGCCAGCAGTGAGTTGGCGGATAGCACAGATACGCAGTATTTT
CDR3 protein: CASSELADSTDTQYF

D gene: NA
J gene: TRBJ2-2
V gene: TRBV24-1
clone size: NA
CDR3 DNA: TGTGCCACCAGTGAGGCAGGGGTGACCGGGGAGCTGTTTTTT
CDR3 protein: CATSEAGVTGELFF

D gene: NA
J gene: TRBJ2-7
V gene: TRBV5-4
clone size: NA
CDR3 DNA: TGTGCCAGCAGCCCGGGCGGGGCGCGCTACGAGCAGTACTTC
CDR3 protein: CASSPGGARYEQYF